This T cell receptor (beta chain) comes out of a study of PD-1 blockade in classical Hodgkin lymphoma. Each of the patients experienced relapse following autologous stem cell transplantation, and their brentuximab vedotin exposure differed. The protocol was immunoSEQ multiplex PCR, while the TCRdb copy is restricted to in-frame clones and leaves out a portion. Of 57,000 or so clones listed, around 89% are singletons. Trimming cost V 2 bases and J 0 bases, with 11 bases left between them. The germline V gene encodes CDR1 LNHNV and CDR2 YYDKDF (reference sequence). The CDR3 extends over 17 amino acids.

V usage is TRBV15 and J usage is TRBJ2-6; D is undetermined. This sequence originates from a human donor with classical Hodgkin lymphoma. The sequencing here drew on peripheral blood mononuclear cells (PBMCs), taken at baseline. CDR3 sequence (DNA): TGTGCCACCAGCAGATTAATACCAGTCTCTGGGGCCAACGTCCTGACTTTC. This gives the protein CATSRLIPVSGANVLTF.